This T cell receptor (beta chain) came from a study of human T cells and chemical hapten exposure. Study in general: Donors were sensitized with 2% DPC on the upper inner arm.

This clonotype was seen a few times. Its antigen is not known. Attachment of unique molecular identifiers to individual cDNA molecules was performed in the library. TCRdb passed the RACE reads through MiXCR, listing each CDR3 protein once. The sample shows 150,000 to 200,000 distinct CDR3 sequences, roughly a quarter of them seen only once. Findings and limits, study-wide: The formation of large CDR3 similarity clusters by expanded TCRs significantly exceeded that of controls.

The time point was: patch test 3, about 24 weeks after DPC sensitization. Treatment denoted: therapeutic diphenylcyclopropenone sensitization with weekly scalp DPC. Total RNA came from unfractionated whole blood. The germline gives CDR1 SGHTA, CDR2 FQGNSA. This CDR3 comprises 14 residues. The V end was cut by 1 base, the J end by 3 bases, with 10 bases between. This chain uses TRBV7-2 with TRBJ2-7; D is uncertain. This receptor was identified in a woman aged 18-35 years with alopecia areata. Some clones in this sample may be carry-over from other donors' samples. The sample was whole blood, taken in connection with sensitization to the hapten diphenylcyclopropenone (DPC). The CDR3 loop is CASSLVALNYEQYF. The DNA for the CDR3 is TGTGCCAGCAGCTTAGTGGCCCTTAACTACGAGCAGTACTTC.